The 23 T cell receptor beta chains below come from one sample, sequenced in a study of CD8+CD57+ T cells in acquired aplastic anemia. Those patients picked for sequencing had displayed CD8+CD57+ cell expansion on flow cytometry. Genomic DNA was employed as the template in profiling TCR beta VDJ and CDR3. One entry per CDR3 protein, called by TCRdb with MiXCR from the reads. The table lists 150,000 to 200,000 distinct CDR3 sequences, around 43% of them singletons, with roughly 3.2% in the top ten. Sequenced sample: sorted CD4+, CD8+, or CD8+CD57+ T cells (not recorded which) from PBMCs. These receptor sequences come from a human donor with aplastic anemia.

The chain recombines TRBV5-1 with TRBJ1-6, with D perhaps TRBD1 (6 bases). Germline V gene data show CDR1 as SGHRS and CDR2 as YFSETQ. The CDR3 is made up of 18 amino acids. The V end was cut by 1 base, the J end by 1 base, with 15 bases between. For the CDR3, the DNA is TGCGCCAGCAGCTTGCAACAGGGCGCGGGGTCCTATAATTCACCCCTCCACTTT. This translates into CASSLQQGAGSYNSPLHF.

This clonotype was seen many times. The CDR3: CATSGPGQGSSEQYV. CDR3 nucleotides: TGTGCCACCTCTGGGCCGGGACAGGGGTCGAGCGAGCAGTACGTC. The chain has TRBV10-3 and TRBJ2-7; TRBD1 agrees at 10 bases. Germline CDR1 and CDR2: ENHRY and SYGVKD. The ends lost 10 bases at V and 6 bases at J; junction bases unmatched: 15. The CDR3 totals 15 residues.

This clonotype was seen at least ten times. The chain links TRBV20-1 to TRBJ2-3; 7 nucleotides line up with TRBD2. V lost 0 bases and J lost 2; bases outside the gene matches: 5. Per germline, CDR1 DFQATT and CDR2 SNEGSKA (reference sequence). The CDR3 has 15 amino acids. The CDR3 nucleotides are TGCAGTGCTAGAGACGCGGGGGTGTTCACAGATACGCAGTATTTT. It encodes CSARDAGVFTDTQYF.

This chain connects TRBV20-1 to TRBJ2-7; perhaps TRBD2 as D (6 bases). CDR1 DFQATT and CDR2 SNEGSKA come from the germline V gene (reference sequence). The CDR3 has 12 amino acids. Trimming took 3 bases from V and 2 from J, leaving 8 bases between them. CDR3 bases: TGCAGTGCTAGCGGGGGACCCTACGAGCAGTACTTC. Protein: CSASGGPYEQYF.

This clonotype showed up many times. The rearrangement links TRBV19 to TRBJ2-2; no definite D call. The CDR3 contains 12 residues. V was cut by 1 base and J by 6 bases, with 3 bases left in between. CDR1 LNHDA and CDR2 SQIVND come from the germline V gene (reference sequence). The DNA for the CDR3 is TGTGCCAGTAGTATAGGACCCGGGGAGCTGTTTTTT. Protein product: CASSIGPGELFF.

This clonotype was counted at least ten times. The rearrangement joins TRBV7-6 to TRBJ1-1, with D perhaps matching TRBD1 (5 bases). Trimming pared 6 bases from V and 1 base from J, leaving 9 bases between. The CDR3 contains 13 residues. CDR1 and CDR2 from the germline V gene are SGHVS and FNYEAQ. The CDR3 bases are TGTGCCAGCAGAGTGACAGCGAACACTGAAGCTTTCTTT. Amino acid sequence: CASRVTANTEAFF.

In this sample, this clonotype turned up many times. This chain links TRBV9 with TRBJ2-2; 7 bases align to TRBD2. CDR1 is SGDLS and CDR2 is YYNGEE in the germline V gene. The CDR3 loop spans 16 amino acids. V trimming: 5 bases; J trimming: 5 bases; junction bases outside the gene matches: 12. The CDR3 protein is CASRSGVSLPTGELFF. The CDR3 nucleotides read TGTGCCAGCAGGAGCGGGGTCTCGCTCCCTACCGGGGAGCTGTTTTTT.

The chain couples TRBV20-1 to TRBJ2-7; 9 nucleotides agree with TRBD1. The CDR3 covers 14 residues. CDR1 is DFQATT and CDR2 is SNEGSKA in the germline V gene (reference sequence). CDR3 nucleotide sequence: TGCAGGTTGGGGTCGGGACAGGGTAACTACGAGCAGTACTTC. This encodes CRLGSGQGNYEQYF.

This clonotype appeared many times. This chain uses TRBV28 with TRBJ2-7, with 7 nucleotides matching TRBD2. The CDR3 consists of 15 residues. Germline loops: CDR1 MDHEN, CDR2 SYDVKM. V dropped 8 bases and J dropped 1; count of bases not matched to a gene: 11. The CDR3 sequence is CASAISSGASYEQYV. The CDR3 DNA reads as TGTGCCAGCGCGATCTCCAGCGGGGCATCCTACGAGCAGTACGTC.

As to this clonotype: One junction end does not reproduce the germline sequence, and a read error may be involved. Here the CDR3 DNA reads TGTGCCAGCAGCCAAGATGTATGGGACTACGAGCAGTGCTTC. It is translated as CASSQDVWDYEQCF. The J gene is TRBJ2-7, the V gene TRBV25-1; TRBD2 agrees at 7 bases. CDR3 length: 14 residues. Germline CDR1 reads MGHDK; CDR2 reads SYGVNS.

The rearrangement joins TRBV19 to TRBJ1-5; D not certain. Deletions cut 4 bases from V and 5 bases from J, with 24 bases between. The germline CDR1 and CDR2 sequences are LNHDA and SQIVND (reference sequence). The CDR3 extends over 18 amino acids. The DNA of the CDR3 is TGTGCCAGTAGTACCGGAGGGCTCGGTGGGGAGGCAGATCAGCCCCAGCATTTT. Residues: CASSTGGLGGEADQPQHF. The full variable domain, completed using reference TRBV19 and TRBJ1-5, is DGGITQSPKYLFRKEGQNVTLSCEQNLNHDAMYWYRQDPGQGLRLIYYSQIVNDFQKGDIAEGYSVSREKKESFPLTVTSAQKNPTAFYLCASSTGGLGGEADQPQHFGDGTRLSIL.

This chain links TRBV19 with TRBJ2-1; unclear D gene. The CDR3 length is 13 residues. The V end lost 3 bases, the J end lost 4 bases, and 7 bases lay between the germline ends. Germline V gene sequence: CDR1 LNHDA, CDR2 SQIVND (reference sequence). DNA for the CDR3: TGTGCCAGTAGTATCGGCAGATACAATGAGCAGTTCTTC. It translates to CASSIGRYNEQFF.

This clonotype has just a few counts. The chain carries TRBV15 and TRBJ2-3; D is uncertain. The V gene's germline CDR1 is LNHNV and CDR2 YYDKDF (reference sequence). The CDR3 totals 15 residues. V lost 1 base and J lost 3, with 11 bases in between. CDR3 in DNA: TGTGCCACCAGCAGAGGTACCCGCTCGACAGATACGCAGTATTTT. Its translation: CATSRGTRSTDTQYF.

This clonotype was counted only a few times. This chain connects TRBV25-1 to TRBJ1-1; the D gene is possibly TRBD1 (5 bases). The CDR3 extends over 14 amino acids. Trimming left V 4 bases short and J 6 bases short, with 15 bases between. Germline V gene data show CDR1 as MGHDK and CDR2 as SYGVNS. CDR3 loop: CASSGGLLAAEAFF. Written as DNA, the CDR3 is TGTGCCAGCAGTGGGGGACTTTTGGCCGCTGAAGCTTTCTTT.

The chain links TRBV5-1 to TRBJ1-1; no clear D. V was cut by 3 bases and J by 1 base, with 4 bases left in between. The CDR3 length is 12 residues. The germline CDR1 and CDR2 sequences are SGHRS and YFSETQ. The CDR3 DNA sequence: TGCGCCAGCAGCTCAGCGAACACTGAAGCTTTCTTT. Translation gives CASSSANTEAFF.

This clonotype was seen a single time. This rearrangement joins TRBV18 to TRBJ1-1; D call uncertain. Trimming removed 1 base from V and 4 bases from J, with 7 bases in between. Germline CDR1 KGHSH, CDR2 LQKENI. CDR3 size: 13 residues. CDR3 sequence: CASSPRGITEAFF. CDR3 sequence (DNA): TGTGCCAGCTCACCACGGGGTATCACTGAAGCTTTCTTT.

V gene TRBV12-3 or TRBV12-4 combines with J gene TRBJ1-1; no clear D gene. The ends were cut back, 0 bases at V and 4 bases at J, with 9 bases in the middle. The CDR3 totals 14 residues. This chain's CDR3 is CASSLAGLGTEAFF. The CDR3 DNA reads TGTGCCAGCAGTTTAGCAGGACTGGGCACTGAAGCTTTCTTT.

This clonotype was detected ten times or more. This chain uses TRBV7-2 with TRBJ2-1, with a weak D call TRBD2 (6 bases). The CDR3 runs to 16 residues. V lost 1 base and J 3 bases, leaving 13 bases between the germline ends. The V gene's germline CDR1 is SGHTA and CDR2 FQGNSA. In DNA form, the CDR3 reads TGTGCCAGCAGCTTAGGAGGTGGGGGGAACTACAATGAGCAGTTCTTC. It is translated as CASSLGGGGNYNEQFF. The full variable domain, rest sourced from reference TRBV7-2 and TRBJ2-1, is GAGVSQSPSNKVTEKGKDVELRCDPISGHTALYWYRQSLGQGLEFLIYFQGNSAPDKSGLPSDRFSAERTGGSVSTLTIQRTQQEDSAVYLCASSLGGGGNYNEQFFGPGTRLTVL.

The chain links TRBV7-2 to TRBJ2-5, with D possibly being TRBD1 or TRBD2 (6 bases each). Germline values: CDR1 SGHTA, CDR2 FQGNSA. This CDR3 contains 13 residues. The ends were cut back, 8 bases at V and 3 bases at J, with 13 bases in the middle. CDR3 region: CASRQGGKETQYF. The CDR3 DNA follows: TGTGCCAGCCGCCAAGGGGGGAAAGAGACCCAGTACTTC.

The chain combines TRBV25-1 with TRBJ1-4; the match to TRBD1 covers 7 bases. CDR1 is MGHDK, CDR2 SYGVNS, per germline. The CDR3 is made up of 13 amino acids. V dropped 10 bases and J dropped 10; count of bases not matched to a gene: 12. The CDR3 sequence: CATKDRALGKLFF. CDR3 nucleotides: TGTGCCACCAAAGACAGGGCCCTAGGAAAACTGTTTTTT.

This clonotype was observed at least ten times. CDR3 nucleotides: TGTGCCAGCAGATTGGACGGAGGTTCCTACGAGCAGTACTTC. Protein sequence: CASRLDGGSYEQYF. V and J are TRBV2 and TRBJ2-7, with D perhaps matching TRBD2 (5 bases). This CDR3 has 14 amino acids. V was trimmed by 6 bases and J by 1 base, leaving 13 bases between them. CDR1 SNHLY and CDR2 FYNNEI come from the germline V gene.

Only a few counts were recorded for this clonotype. The J gene is TRBJ2-5, the V gene TRBV24-1; 9 nucleotides align to TRBD1. The ends lost 5 bases at V and 3 bases at J; junction bases unmatched: 0. The CDR3 runs 13 residues. Germline V gene sequence: CDR1 KGHDR, CDR2 SFDVKD. CDR3 protein: CATSGTGEETQYF. CDR3 coding DNA: TGTGCCACCAGTGGGACAGGGGAAGAGACCCAGTACTTC.

The chain couples TRBV19 to TRBJ1-2, with TRBD1 identical over 9 bases. V was pared by 4 bases and J by 5 bases, with 8 bases of the junction left unmatched. Per germline, CDR1 LNHDA and CDR2 SQIVND (reference sequence). The CDR3 contains 15 residues. CDR3 nucleotides: TGTGCCAGTAGTAGACGGGACAGGGATTCTTATGGCTACACCTTC. It encodes CASSRRDRDSYGYTF.